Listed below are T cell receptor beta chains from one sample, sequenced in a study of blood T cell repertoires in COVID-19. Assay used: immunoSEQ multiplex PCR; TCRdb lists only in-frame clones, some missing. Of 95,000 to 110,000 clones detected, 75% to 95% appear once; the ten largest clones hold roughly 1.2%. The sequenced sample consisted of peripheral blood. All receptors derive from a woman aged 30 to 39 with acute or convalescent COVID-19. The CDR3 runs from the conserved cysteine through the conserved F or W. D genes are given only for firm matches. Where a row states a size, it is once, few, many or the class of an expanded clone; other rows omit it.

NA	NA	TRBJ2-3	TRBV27	CASGWTETDTQYF	TGTGCCAGCGGTTGGACAGAAACAGATACGCAGTATTTT
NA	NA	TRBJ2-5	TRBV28	CASSFPGLEAWKTQYF	TGTGCCAGCAGTTTTCCGGGTTTGGAGGCTTGGAAGACCCAGTACTTC
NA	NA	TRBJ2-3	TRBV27	CASSLSRRQADTQYF	TGTGCCAGCAGTTTATCCCGACGACAGGCAGATACGCAGTATTTT
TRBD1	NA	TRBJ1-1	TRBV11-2	CASSLGDRGNIEAFF	TGTGCCAGCAGCTTAGGGGACAGGGGCAACATTGAAGCTTTCTTT
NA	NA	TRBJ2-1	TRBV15	CATSRDLEAWGEQFF	TGTGCCACCAGCAGAGATCTGGAGGCCTGGGGTGAGCAGTTCTTC
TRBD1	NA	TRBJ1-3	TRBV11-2	CASSLEQGVGNTIYF	TGTGCCAGCAGCTTAGAGCAGGGGGTTGGAAACACCATATATTTT
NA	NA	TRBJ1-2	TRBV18	CASSPSGTFYGYTF	TGTGCCAGCTCACCATCCGGGACTTTCTATGGCTACACCTTC
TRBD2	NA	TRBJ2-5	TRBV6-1	CASSEGTTRGETQYF	TGTGCCAGCAGTGAGGGGACTACAAGAGGGGAGACCCAGTACTTC
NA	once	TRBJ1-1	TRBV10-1	CASSETTGTEAFF	TGCGCCAGCAGTGAGACTACGGGAACTGAAGCTTTCTTT
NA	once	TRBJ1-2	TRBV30	CAWSYVGGANYGYTF	TGTGCCTGGAGCTACGTAGGGGGAGCTAACTATGGCTACACCTTC